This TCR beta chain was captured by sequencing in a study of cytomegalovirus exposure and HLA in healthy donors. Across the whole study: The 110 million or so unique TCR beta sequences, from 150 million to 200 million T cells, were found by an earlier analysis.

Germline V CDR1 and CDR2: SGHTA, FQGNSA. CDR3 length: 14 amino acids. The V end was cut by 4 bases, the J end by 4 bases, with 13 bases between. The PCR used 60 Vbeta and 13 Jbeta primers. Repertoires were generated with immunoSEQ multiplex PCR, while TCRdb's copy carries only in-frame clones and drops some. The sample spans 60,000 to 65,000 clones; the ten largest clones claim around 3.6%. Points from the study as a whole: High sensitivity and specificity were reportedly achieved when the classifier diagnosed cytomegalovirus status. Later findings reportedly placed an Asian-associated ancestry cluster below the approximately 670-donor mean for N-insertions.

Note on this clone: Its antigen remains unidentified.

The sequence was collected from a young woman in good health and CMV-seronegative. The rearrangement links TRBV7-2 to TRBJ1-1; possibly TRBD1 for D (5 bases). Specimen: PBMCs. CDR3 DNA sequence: TGTGCCAGCAGCTACGGACGGGGGTCCACTGAAGCTTTCTTT. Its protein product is CASSYGRGSTEAFF.